This is a list of T cell receptor beta chains from one sample in a study of CD8 T cells in Susac syndrome. TCRdb analysed the immunoSEQ multiplex PCR reads with MiXCR anew, one entry per CDR3 protein. The sample consists of hundreds of thousands of distinct CDR3 sequences, 95% to 97% of them appearing once. The sequenced sample was CD4+ T cells from PBMCs. These receptors came from a human donor with Susac syndrome. Each CDR3 is given with its conserved first and last residue. The D gene is left open where the match is weak.

v_gene: TRBV27
d_gene: TRBD1
CDR3aa: CASSPRTGSYGYTF

v_gene: TRBV29-1
d_gene: TRBD1
CDR3aa: CSARPGARGRGGYTF

v_gene: TRBV28
d_gene: TRBD1
CDR3aa: CASSSTTGDVYGYTF

v_gene: TRBV7-3
d_gene: .
CDR3aa: CASSPVGESAEAFF

v_gene: TRBV6-5
d_gene: TRBD1
CDR3aa: CASSPPGGEQYF

v_gene: TRBV29-1
d_gene: .
CDR3aa: CSGMLGDHSEAFF

v_gene: TRBV4-2
d_gene: TRBD2
CDR3aa: CASSHGTSGGNEQFF

v_gene: TRBV15
d_gene: TRBD2
CDR3aa: CATSRETSGNYEQYF

v_gene: TRBV7-8
d_gene: .
CDR3aa: CASSLTFNQPQHF

v_gene: TRBV29-1
d_gene: .
CDR3aa: CSVARSDYEQYF

v_gene: TRBV3-1
d_gene: .
CDR3aa: CASSQVQAYEQYF

v_gene: TRBV12-3/TRBV12-4
d_gene: .
CDR3aa: CASSLAGADIQYF

v_gene: TRBV4-1
d_gene: .
CDR3aa: CASSRPREITNYGYTF

v_gene: TRBV29-1
d_gene: .
CDR3aa: CSVDLGNEQYF

v_gene: TRBV11-3
d_gene: .
CDR3aa: CASRQDFYTDTQYF

v_gene: TRBV14
d_gene: .
CDR3aa: CASSQVVVGATQYF

v_gene: TRBV23-1
d_gene: .
CDR3aa: CASSQSAGEADTQYF

v_gene: TRBV2
d_gene: .
CDR3aa: CASRTVIPPYEQYF

v_gene: TRBV20-1
d_gene: TRBD1
CDR3aa: CSAISTGGTYSNQPQHF

v_gene: TRBV5-1
d_gene: .
CDR3aa: CASSKYKGSQETQYF

v_gene: TRBV4-2
d_gene: .
CDR3aa: CASSQDAQETQYF

v_gene: TRBV12-3/TRBV12-4
d_gene: TRBD2
CDR3aa: CASIPPGLAAPNEQFF

v_gene: TRBV6-5
d_gene: TRBD1
CDR3aa: CASSYDRGSGDTQYF

v_gene: TRBV3-1
d_gene: .
CDR3aa: CASSLTGGRREGYTF

v_gene: TRBV20-1
d_gene: .
CDR3aa: CSAIRTYEQYF

v_gene: TRBV12-3/TRBV12-4
d_gene: .
CDR3aa: CASSNPEVPSGANVLTF

v_gene: TRBV4-2
d_gene: .
CDR3aa: CASSQDMISYNEQFF

v_gene: TRBV28
d_gene: .
CDR3aa: CASSFPDRWTEAFF

v_gene: TRBV25-1
d_gene: .
CDR3aa: CASSEGGGDTEAFF

v_gene: TRBV12-3/TRBV12-4
d_gene: .
CDR3aa: CASSFGAAGAYEQYF

v_gene: TRBV12-3/TRBV12-4
d_gene: .
CDR3aa: CASTRRDTQYF

v_gene: TRBV9
d_gene: .
CDR3aa: CASSAGGVESAEAFF

v_gene: TRBV18
d_gene: TRBD1
CDR3aa: CASSPGRGLVETQYF

v_gene: TRBV5-1
d_gene: .
CDR3aa: CASRFSSHLNQPQHF

v_gene: TRBV6-2/TRBV6-3
d_gene: .
CDR3aa: CASSRTVEAFF

v_gene: TRBV2
d_gene: .
CDR3aa: CASSVHYEQYF

v_gene: TRBV5-1
d_gene: TRBD1
CDR3aa: CASSNLRTGGPNEQYF

v_gene: TRBV4-1
d_gene: .
CDR3aa: CASSQGDPPGARAFF

v_gene: TRBV2
d_gene: .
CDR3aa: CASSDYYEQYF

v_gene: TRBV29-1
d_gene: .
CDR3aa: CSVRGWGIETQYF

v_gene: TRBV29-1
d_gene: .
CDR3aa: CSVSDRNYGYTF

v_gene: TRBV25-1
d_gene: .
CDR3aa: CASSSRQGYGYTF

v_gene: TRBV7-2
d_gene: .
CDR3aa: CASASGSSYNEQFF

v_gene: TRBV3-1
d_gene: .
CDR3aa: CASSQGVGLHNQETQYF

v_gene: TRBV10-3
d_gene: .
CDR3aa: CAISGTQGIQETQYF

v_gene: TRBV20-1
d_gene: TRBD1
CDR3aa: CSAEPTGIHGGYTF

v_gene: TRBV24-1
d_gene: .
CDR3aa: CATSAPDPVYGYTF

v_gene: TRBV20-1
d_gene: TRBD2
CDR3aa: CSAQLAGPLGTQYF

v_gene: TRBV12-3/TRBV12-4
d_gene: TRBD2
CDR3aa: CASSPASGIETQYF

v_gene: TRBV19
d_gene: TRBD1
CDR3aa: CASSRQGRTSGANVLTF

v_gene: TRBV14
d_gene: .
CDR3aa: CASSQDGPLLNYGYTF

v_gene: TRBV2
d_gene: .
CDR3aa: CASSAARVDTQYF

v_gene: TRBV30
d_gene: .
CDR3aa: CAWSGPSSGANVLTF

v_gene: TRBV9
d_gene: .
CDR3aa: CASSVDQGRYEQFF

v_gene: TRBV7-2
d_gene: .
CDR3aa: CASSLETAYQPQHF

v_gene: TRBV5-1
d_gene: .
CDR3aa: CASSLPSGETQYF

v_gene: TRBV19
d_gene: .
CDR3aa: CASREGATGANVLTF

v_gene: TRBV29-1
d_gene: .
CDR3aa: CSDLYLSNYGYTF

v_gene: TRBV2
d_gene: TRBD2
CDR3aa: CASKRELNNEQFF